The T cell receptor (beta chain) described here comes from a study of response to subunit inactivated influenza vaccine. Study observations and caveats: Researchers suggested that each seasonal influenza vaccination recruits few new T cells.

TCRdb re-analysed the RT-PCR reads in MiXCR, keeping a single row per CDR3 protein. This sample has about 800,000 distinct CDR3 sequences, with about 20% found just once. This clonotype showed up just a few times. Antigen specificity is unknown. One end of the junction fails to match germline, which may point to a read error. The clonotype comes from a man aged 45-65 years who received an inactivated influenza vaccine. Sequenced here: PBMCs from blood, sampled 4 to 6 days after vaccination.

CDR3 coding DNA: TGCAGTCCTAGCGGGGGGGCTTCTGAGACCCAGTACTTC. Translation: CSPSGGASETQYF. The chain couples TRBV20-1 to TRBJ2-5; TRBD2 matches 12 bases. The CDR3 is 13 residues long. Germline V CDR1 and CDR2: DFQATT, SNEGSKA (reference sequence).